This T cell receptor beta chain was obtained from a study of blood T cell repertoires in COVID-19. At the level of the study: Sources were T cells, B-cell-depleted T cells, or PBMCs; the material itself was cDNA or gDNA.

This clone was counted many times. Per the study methods: Estimated nucleated cell counts came from reference gene primer amplification. TCRdb's copy holds only in-frame clones and misses some; the assay was immunoSEQ multiplex PCR. V, J and clone size reflect that table, while D and trimming were determined from the DNA. The sample has around 200,000 clones, roughly 77% seen once. The sequenced material came from peripheral blood. The sequence came from a woman in her 40s with COVID-19, enrolled during active disease.

As DNA, the CDR3 is TGCGCCAGCAGCCAAGGGGCAGCGGAGGGTCAAGAGACCCAGTACTTC. Protein sequence: CASSQGAAEGQETQYF. V usage is TRBV4-1 and J usage is TRBJ2-5; D perhaps matches TRBD2 (6 bases). CDR1 and CDR2 (germline): MGHRA, YSYEKL. CDR3 length: 16 residues. V gave up 1 base and J gave up 2 bases, with 14 bases separating them.